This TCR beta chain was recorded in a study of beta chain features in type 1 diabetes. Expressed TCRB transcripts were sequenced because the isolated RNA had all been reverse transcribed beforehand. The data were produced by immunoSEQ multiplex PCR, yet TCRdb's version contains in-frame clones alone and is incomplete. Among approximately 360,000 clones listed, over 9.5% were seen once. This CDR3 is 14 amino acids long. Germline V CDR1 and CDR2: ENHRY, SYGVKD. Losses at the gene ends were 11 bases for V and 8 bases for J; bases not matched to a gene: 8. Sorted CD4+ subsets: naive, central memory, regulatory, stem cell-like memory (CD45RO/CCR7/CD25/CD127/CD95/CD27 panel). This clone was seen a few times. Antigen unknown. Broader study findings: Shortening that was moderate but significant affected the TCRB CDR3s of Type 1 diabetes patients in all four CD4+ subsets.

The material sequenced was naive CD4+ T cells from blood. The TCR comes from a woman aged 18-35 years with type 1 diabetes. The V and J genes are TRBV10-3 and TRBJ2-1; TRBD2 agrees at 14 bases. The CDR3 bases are TGTGCCTCTTCCGGGACTAGCGGGAGTTATGAGCAGTTCTTC. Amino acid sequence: CASSGTSGSYEQFF.